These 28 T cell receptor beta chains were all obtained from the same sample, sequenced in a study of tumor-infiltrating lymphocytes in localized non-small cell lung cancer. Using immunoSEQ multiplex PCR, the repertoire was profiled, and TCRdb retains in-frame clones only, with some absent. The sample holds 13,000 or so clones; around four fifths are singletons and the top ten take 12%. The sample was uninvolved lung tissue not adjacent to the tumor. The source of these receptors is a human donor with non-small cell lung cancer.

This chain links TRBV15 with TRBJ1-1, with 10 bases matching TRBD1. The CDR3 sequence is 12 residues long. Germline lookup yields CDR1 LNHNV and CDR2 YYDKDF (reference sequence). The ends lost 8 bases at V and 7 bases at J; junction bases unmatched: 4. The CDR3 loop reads CATSGTGDEAFF. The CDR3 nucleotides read TGTGCCACCTCCGGGACAGGGGATGAAGCTTTCTTT.

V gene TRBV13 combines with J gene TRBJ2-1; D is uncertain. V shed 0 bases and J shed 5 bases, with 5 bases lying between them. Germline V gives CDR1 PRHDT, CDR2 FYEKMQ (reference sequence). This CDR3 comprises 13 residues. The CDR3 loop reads CASSLGDDNEQFF. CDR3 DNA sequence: TGTGCCAGCAGCTTAGGAGACGACAATGAGCAGTTCTTC.

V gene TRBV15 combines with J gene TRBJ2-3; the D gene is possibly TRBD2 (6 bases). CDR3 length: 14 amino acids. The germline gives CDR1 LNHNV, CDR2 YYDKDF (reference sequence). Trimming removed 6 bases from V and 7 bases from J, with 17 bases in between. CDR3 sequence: CATSNGGDGHTQYF. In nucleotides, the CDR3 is TGTGCCACCAGTAACGGGGGAGACGGGCATACGCAGTATTTT.

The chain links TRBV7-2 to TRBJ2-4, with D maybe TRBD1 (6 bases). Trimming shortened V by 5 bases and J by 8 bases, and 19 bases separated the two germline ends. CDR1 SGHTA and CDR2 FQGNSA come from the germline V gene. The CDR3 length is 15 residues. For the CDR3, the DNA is TGTGCCAGCAGCCCGAAACAGGGAACCTGGGACATTCAGTACTTC. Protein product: CASSPKQGTWDIQYF.

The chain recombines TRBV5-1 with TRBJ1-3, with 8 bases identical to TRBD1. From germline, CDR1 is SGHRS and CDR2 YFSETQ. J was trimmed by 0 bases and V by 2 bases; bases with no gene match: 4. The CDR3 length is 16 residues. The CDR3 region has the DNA TGCGCCAGCAGCTTCGGACAGGGATACTCTGGAAACACCATATATTTT. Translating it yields CASSFGQGYSGNTIYF.

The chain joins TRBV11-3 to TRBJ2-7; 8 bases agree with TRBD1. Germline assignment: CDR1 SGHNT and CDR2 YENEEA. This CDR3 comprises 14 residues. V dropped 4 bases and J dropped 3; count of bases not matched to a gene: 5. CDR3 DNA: TGTGCCAGCAGCTCAGGACAGGGTAACTACGAGCAGTACTTC. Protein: CASSSGQGNYEQYF.

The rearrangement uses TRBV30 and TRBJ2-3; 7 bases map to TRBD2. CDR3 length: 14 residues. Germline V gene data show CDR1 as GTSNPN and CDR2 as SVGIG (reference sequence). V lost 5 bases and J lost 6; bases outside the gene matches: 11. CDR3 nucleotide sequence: TGTGCCTGGGCCCGCCTAGCGGTCAAGGATACGCAGTATTTT. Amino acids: CAWARLAVKDTQYF.

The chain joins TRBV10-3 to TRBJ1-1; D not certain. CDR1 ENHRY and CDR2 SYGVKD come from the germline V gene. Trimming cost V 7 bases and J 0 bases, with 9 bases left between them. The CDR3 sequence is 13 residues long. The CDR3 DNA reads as TGTGCCATCAAGGACTCTATGAACACTGAAGCTTTCTTT. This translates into CAIKDSMNTEAFF.

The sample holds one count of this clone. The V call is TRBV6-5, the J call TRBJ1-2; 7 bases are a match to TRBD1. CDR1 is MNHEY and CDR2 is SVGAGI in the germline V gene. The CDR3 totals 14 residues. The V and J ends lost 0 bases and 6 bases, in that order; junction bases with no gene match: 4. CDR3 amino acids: CASSYSNRGNGYTF. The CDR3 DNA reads TGTGCCAGCAGTTACTCTAACAGGGGAAATGGCTACACCTTC.

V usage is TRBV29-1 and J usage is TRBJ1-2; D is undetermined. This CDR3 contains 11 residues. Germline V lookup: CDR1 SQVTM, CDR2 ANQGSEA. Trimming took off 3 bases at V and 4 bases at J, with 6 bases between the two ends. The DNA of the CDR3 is TGCAGCGTTGACACAGTCTATGGCTACACCTTC. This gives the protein CSVDTVYGYTF.

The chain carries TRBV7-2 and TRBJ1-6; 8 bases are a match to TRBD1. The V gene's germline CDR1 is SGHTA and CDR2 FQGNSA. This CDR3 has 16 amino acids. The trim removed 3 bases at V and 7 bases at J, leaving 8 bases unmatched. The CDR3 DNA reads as TGTGCCAGCAGCTTGGACAGGGTAGGGACCAATTCACCCCTCCACTTT. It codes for CASSLDRVGTNSPLHF.

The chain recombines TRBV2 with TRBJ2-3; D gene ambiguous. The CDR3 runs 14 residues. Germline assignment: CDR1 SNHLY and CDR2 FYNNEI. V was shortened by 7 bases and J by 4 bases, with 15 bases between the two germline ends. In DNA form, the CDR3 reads TGTGCCAGCATATTCCAACCTGGGCCAGATACGCAGTATTTT. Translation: CASIFQPGPDTQYF.

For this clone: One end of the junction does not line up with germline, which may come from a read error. The CDR3, as DNA: TGTGCCAGCAGTCCATCCACCACCGGGGGGCGGAATGAAAAACTGTTTTTT. This encodes CASSPSTTGGRNEKLFF. The chain has TRBV10-3 and TRBJ1-4; TRBD1 is a possible D gene (6 bases). This CDR3 contains 17 residues. From germline, CDR1 is ENHRY and CDR2 SYGVKD.

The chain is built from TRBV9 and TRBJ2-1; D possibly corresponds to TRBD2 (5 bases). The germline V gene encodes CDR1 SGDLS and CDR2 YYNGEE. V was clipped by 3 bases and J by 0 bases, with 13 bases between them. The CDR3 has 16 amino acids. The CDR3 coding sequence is TGTGCCAGCAGCGAGACCGGGATTTACTCCTACAATGAGCAGTTCTTC. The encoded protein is CASSETGIYSYNEQFF.

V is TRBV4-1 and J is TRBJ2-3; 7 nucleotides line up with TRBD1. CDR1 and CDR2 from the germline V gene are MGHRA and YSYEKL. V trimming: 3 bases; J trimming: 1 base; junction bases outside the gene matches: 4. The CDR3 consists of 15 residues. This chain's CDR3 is CASSHDRVRTDTQYF. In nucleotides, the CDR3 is TGCGCCAGCAGCCACGACAGGGTTCGCACAGATACGCAGTATTTT.

CDR3 nucleotide sequence: TGTGCCAGCAGCTTCGCGGGACAGGGAGTCTCACCCCTCCACTTT. Amino acids: CASSFAGQGVSPLHF. The chain uses TRBV5-8 and TRBJ1-6, with 9 bases lining up with TRBD1. CDR3 size: 15 residues. The V and J ends lost 2 bases and 10 bases, in that order; junction bases with no gene match: 7. Germline-derived CDR1 and CDR2 are SGHTS and YDEGEE.

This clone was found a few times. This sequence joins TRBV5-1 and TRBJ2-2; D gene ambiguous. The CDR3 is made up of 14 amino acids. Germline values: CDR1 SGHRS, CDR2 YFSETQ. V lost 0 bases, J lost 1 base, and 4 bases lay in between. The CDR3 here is CASSLGQNTGELFF. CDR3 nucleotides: TGCGCCAGCAGCTTGGGGCAGAACACCGGGGAGCTGTTTTTT.

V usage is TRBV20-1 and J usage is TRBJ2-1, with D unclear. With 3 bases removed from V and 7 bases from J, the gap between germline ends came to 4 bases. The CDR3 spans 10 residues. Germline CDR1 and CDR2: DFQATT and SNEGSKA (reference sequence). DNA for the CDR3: TGCAGTGCTAGGAGAAATGAGCAGTTCTTC. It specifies CSARRNEQFF.

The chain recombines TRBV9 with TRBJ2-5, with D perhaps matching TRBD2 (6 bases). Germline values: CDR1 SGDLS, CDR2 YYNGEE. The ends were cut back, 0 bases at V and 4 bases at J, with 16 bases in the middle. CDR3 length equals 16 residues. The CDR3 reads CASSVGEASWGETQYF. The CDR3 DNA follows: TGTGCCAGCAGCGTAGGGGAGGCTTCGTGGGGAGAGACCCAGTACTTC.

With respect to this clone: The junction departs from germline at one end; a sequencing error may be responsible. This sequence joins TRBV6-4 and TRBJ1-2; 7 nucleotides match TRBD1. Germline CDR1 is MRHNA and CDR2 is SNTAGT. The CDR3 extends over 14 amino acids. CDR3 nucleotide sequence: TGTGCCATCAGTGAGCCTACAGGGGTGGGTGGCTACACCTTC. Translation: CAISEPTGVGGYTF.

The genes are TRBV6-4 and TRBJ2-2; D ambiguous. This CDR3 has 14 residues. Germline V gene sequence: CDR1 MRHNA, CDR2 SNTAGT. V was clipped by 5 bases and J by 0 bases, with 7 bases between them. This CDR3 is CASSPFSNTGELFF. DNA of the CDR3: TGTGCCAGCAGTCCATTCTCGAACACCGGGGAGCTGTTTTTT.

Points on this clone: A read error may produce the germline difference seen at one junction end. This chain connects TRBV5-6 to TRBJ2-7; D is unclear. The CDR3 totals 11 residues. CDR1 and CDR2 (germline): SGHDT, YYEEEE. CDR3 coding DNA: TGTGCCAGCAGCTTGAGACGAGGAGTTTCTTTC. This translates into CASSLRRGVSF. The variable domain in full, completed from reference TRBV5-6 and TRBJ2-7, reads DAGVTQSPTHLIKTRGQQVTLRCSPKSGHDTVSWYQQALGQGPQFIFQYYEEEERQRGNFPDRFSGHQFPNYSSELNVNALLLGDSALYLCASSLRRGVSFGPGTRLTVT.

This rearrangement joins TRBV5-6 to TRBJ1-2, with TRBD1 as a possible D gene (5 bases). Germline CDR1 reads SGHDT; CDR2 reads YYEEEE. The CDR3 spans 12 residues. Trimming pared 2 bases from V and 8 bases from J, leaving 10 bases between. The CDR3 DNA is TGTGCCAGCAGCTTTGGGGCGCCCGGCTACACCTTC. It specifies CASSFGAPGYTF.

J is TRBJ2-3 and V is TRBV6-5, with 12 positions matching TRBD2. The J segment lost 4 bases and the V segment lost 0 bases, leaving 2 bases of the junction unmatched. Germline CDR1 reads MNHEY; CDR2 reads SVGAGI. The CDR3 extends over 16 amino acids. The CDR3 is CASSYSASGGADTQYF. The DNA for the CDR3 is TGTGCCAGCAGTTACTCGGCTAGCGGGGGGGCAGATACGCAGTATTTT.

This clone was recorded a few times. Here the CDR3 reads CASSEQSNRAQHF. The CDR3 DNA follows: TGTGCCAGTAGTGAACAGTCCAATCGAGCCCAGCATTTT. The genes are TRBV19 and TRBJ1-5, with no clear D. CDR1 is LNHDA and CDR2 is SQIVND in the germline V gene (reference sequence). Between the trimmed V and J ends, which lost 5 bases and 11 bases, there was a span of 16 bases. There are 13 residues in the CDR3.

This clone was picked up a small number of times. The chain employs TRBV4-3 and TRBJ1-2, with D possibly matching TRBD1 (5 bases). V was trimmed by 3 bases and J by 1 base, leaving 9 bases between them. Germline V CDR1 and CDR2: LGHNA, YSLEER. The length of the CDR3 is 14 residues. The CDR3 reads CASSQGGFNYGYTF. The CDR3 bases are TGCGCCAGCAGCCAGGGGGGTTTTAACTATGGCTACACCTTC.

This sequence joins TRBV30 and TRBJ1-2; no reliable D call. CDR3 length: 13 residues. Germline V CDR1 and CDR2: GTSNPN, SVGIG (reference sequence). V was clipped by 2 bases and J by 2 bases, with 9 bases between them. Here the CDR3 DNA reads TGTGCCTGGAGTCACGACGAGAACTATGGCTACACCTTC. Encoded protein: CAWSHDENYGYTF.

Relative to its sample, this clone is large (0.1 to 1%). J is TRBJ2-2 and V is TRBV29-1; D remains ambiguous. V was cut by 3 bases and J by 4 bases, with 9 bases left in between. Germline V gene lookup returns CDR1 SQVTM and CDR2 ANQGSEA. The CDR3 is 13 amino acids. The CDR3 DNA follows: TGCAGCGTTGACCCGACTCTCACCGGGGAGCTGTTTTTT. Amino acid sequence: CSVDPTLTGELFF.